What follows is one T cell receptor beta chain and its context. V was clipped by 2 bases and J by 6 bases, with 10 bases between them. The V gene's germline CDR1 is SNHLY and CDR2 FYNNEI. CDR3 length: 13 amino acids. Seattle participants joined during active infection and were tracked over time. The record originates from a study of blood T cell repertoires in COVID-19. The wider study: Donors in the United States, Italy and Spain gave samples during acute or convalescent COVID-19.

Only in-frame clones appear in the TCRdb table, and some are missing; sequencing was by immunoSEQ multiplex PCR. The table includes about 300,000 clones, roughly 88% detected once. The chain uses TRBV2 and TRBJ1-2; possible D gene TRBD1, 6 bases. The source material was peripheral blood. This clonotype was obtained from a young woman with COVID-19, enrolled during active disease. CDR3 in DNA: TGTGCCAGCAGTGAAATCAGGGGTAATGGCTACACCTTC. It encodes CASSEIRGNGYTF.